This T cell receptor (beta chain) appears in the sequencing data of a study of response to subunit inactivated influenza vaccine. General study findings and limits: The authors suggested that few new T cells are recruited per seasonal influenza vaccination.

MiXCR, run by TCRdb on the RT-PCR reads, gives a single entry per CDR3 protein. Of around 790,000 distinct CDR3 sequences in the sample, around 21% were seen once. The table lists this clonotype with a few counts. Its antigen is not identified. Sequencing used PBMCs from blood, obtained less than 6 days after vaccination. This clonotype was obtained from a man between 50 and 59 years old who received an inactivated influenza vaccine.

The CDR3 protein is CASNPRDPKYNEQFF. The CDR3 coding sequence is TGTGCCAGCAACCCCCGGGACCCCAAATACAATGAGCAGTTCTTC. This rearrangement joins TRBV12-3 or TRBV12-4 to TRBJ2-1; D possibly matches TRBD1 or TRBD2 (5 bases each). The CDR3 covers 15 residues. Between the trimmed V and J ends, which lost 7 bases and 4 bases, there was a span of 17 bases.